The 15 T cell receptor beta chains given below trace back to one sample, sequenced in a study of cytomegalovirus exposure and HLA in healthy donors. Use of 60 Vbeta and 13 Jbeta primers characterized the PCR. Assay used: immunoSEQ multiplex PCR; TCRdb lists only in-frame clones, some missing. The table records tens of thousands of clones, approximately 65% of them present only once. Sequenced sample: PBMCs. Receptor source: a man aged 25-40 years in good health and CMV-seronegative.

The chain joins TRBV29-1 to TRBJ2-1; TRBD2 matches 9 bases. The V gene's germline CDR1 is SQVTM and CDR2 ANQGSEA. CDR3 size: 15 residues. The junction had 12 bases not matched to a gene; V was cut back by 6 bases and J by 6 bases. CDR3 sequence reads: CSVPSGTSYGNEQFF. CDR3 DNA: TGCAGCGTGCCTTCCGGGACTAGCTACGGCAATGAGCAGTTCTTC.

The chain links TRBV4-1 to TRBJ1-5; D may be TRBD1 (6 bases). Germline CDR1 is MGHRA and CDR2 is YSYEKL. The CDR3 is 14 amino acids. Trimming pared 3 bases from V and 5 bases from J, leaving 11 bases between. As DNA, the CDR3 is TGCGCCAGCAGCCATGAACAGGGAGATCAGCCCCAGCATTTT. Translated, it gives CASSHEQGDQPQHF.

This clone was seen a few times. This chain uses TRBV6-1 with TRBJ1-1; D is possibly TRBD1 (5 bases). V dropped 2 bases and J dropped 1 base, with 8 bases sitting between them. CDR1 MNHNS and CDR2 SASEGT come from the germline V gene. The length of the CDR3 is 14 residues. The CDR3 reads CASSEHTGNTEAFF. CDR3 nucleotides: TGTGCCAGCAGTGAACATACAGGGAACACTGAAGCTTTCTTT.

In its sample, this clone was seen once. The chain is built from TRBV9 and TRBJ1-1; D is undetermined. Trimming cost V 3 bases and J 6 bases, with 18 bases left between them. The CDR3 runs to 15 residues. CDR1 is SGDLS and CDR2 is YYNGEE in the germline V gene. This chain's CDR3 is CASSAPPVQASEAFF. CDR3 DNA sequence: TGTGCCAGCAGCGCACCTCCCGTGCAGGCATCTGAAGCTTTCTTT. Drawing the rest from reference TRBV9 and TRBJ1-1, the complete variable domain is DSGVTQTPKHLITATGQRVTLRCSPRSGDLSVYWYQQSLDQGLQFLIQYYNGEERAKGNILERFSAQQFPDLHSELNLSSLELGDSALYFCASSAPPVQASEAFFGQGTRLTVV.

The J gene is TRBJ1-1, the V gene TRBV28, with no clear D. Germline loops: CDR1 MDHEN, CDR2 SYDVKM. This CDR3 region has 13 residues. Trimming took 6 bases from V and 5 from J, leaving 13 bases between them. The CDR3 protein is CASSLVTKTEAFF. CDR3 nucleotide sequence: TGTGCCAGCAGCCTCGTGACAAAAACTGAAGCTTTCTTT. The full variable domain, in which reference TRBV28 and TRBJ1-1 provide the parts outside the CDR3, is DVKVTQSSRYLVKRTGEKVFLECVQDMDHENMFWYRQDPGLGLRLIYFSYDVKMKEKGDIPEGYSVSREKKERFSLILESASTNQTSMYLCASSLVTKTEAFFGQGTRLTVV.

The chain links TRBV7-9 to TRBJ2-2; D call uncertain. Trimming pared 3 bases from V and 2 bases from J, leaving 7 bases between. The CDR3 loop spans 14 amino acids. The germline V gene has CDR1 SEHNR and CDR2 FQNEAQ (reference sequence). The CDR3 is CASSFGPNTGELFF. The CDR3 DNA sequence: TGTGCCAGCAGCTTCGGTCCTAACACCGGGGAGCTGTTTTTT. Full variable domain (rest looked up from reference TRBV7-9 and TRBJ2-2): DTGVSQNPRHKITKRGQNVTFRCDPISEHNRLYWYRQTLGQGPEFLTYFQNEAQLEKSRLLSDRFSAERPKGSFSTLEIQRTEQGDSAMYLCASSFGPNTGELFFGEGSRLTVL.

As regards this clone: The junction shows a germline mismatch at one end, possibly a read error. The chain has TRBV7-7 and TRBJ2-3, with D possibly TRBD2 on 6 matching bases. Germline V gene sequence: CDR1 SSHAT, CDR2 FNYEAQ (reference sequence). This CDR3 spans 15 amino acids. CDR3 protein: CASSLPSGSTDTQYF. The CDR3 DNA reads TGTGCTAGCAGCTTACCCAGCGGGAGCACAGATACGCAGTATTTT.

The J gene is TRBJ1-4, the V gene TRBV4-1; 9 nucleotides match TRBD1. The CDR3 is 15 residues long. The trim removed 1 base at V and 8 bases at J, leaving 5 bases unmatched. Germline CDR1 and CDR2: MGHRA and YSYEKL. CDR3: CASSQGGQGWEKLFF. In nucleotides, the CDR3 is TGCGCCAGCAGCCAAGGGGGACAGGGTTGGGAAAAACTGTTTTTT.

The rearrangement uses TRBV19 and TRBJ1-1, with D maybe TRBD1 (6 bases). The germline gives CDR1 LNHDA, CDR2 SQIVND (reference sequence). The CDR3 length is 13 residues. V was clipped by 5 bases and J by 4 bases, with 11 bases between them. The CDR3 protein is CASSFQGITEAFF. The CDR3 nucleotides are TGTGCCAGTAGTTTTCAGGGGATCACTGAAGCTTTCTTT.

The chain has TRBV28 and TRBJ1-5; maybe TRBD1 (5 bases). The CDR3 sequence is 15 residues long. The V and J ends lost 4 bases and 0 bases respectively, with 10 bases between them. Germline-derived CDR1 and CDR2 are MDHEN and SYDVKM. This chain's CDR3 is CASSSRQSSNQPQHF. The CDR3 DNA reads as TGTGCCAGCAGTTCCCGACAGAGTAGCAATCAGCCCCAGCATTTT.

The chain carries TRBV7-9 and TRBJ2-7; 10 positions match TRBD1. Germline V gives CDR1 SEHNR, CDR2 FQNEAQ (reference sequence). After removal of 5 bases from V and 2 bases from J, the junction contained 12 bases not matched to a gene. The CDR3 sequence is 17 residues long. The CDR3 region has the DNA TGTGCCAGCAGCCCCCAACCCGGGACAGGGGTAACCTACGAGCAGTACTTC. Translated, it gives CASSPQPGTGVTYEQYF.

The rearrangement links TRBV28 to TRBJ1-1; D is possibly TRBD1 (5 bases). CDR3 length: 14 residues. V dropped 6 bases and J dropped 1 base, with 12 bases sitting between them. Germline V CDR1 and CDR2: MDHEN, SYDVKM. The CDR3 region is CASRLWGGNTEAFF. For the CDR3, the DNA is TGTGCCAGCAGATTGTGGGGGGGGAACACTGAAGCTTTCTTT.

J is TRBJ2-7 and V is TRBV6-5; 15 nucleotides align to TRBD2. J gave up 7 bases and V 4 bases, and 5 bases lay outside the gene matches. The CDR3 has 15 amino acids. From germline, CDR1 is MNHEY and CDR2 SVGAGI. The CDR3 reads CASSSGLAGGREQYF. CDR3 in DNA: TGTGCCAGCAGTTCCGGACTAGCGGGGGGGCGGGAGCAGTACTTC.

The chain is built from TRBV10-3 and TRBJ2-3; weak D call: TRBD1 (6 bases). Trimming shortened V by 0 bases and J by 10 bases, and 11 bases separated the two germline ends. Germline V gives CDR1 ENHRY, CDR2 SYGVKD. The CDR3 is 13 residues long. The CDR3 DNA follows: TGTGCCATCAGTGAGTCGCGACAGGCCTCGCAGTATTTT. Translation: CAISESRQASQYF.

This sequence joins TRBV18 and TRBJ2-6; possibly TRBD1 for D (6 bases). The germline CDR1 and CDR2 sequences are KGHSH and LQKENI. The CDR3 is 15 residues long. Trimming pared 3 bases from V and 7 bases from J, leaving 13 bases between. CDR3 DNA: TGTGCCAGCTCACCGTCGACAGGCCGAGCCAACGTCCTGACTTTC. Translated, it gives CASSPSTGRANVLTF.